One and the same sample provided the 21 T cell receptor beta chains below, sequenced in a study of OX40 agonist ivuxolimab in advanced cancers. The repertoire was sequenced with immunoSEQ multiplex PCR; TCRdb's copy has only in-frame clones and lacks some. The sample holds 90,000 to 100,000 clones, about 85% seen once. Here the sequenced sample was CD4+ or CD8+ T cells sorted from blood, taken in a trial of the OX40 agonist ivuxolimab. The receptors derive from an adult with an advanced solid tumor such as melanoma, head and neck, liver or kidney cancer.

This clone was detected a few times. The chain carries TRBV19 and TRBJ1-2; D remains ambiguous. The CDR3 covers 10 residues. V lost 6 bases and J 2 bases, leaving 1 base between the germline ends. Germline V lookup: CDR1 LNHDA, CDR2 SQIVND (reference sequence). CDR3 nucleotides: TGTGCCAGTAGCAACTATGGCTACACCTTC. Its translation: CASSNYGYTF.

The rearrangement joins TRBV7-9 to TRBJ2-3; D unclear. Looked up from germline, CDR1 is SEHNR and CDR2 is FQNEAQ (reference sequence). The CDR3 runs 11 residues. The CDR3: CGLGRTDTQYF. CDR3 coding DNA: TGTGGCCTCGGGCGCACAGATACGCAGTATTTT.

This sequence joins TRBV7-9 and TRBJ1-2; D ambiguous. The CDR3 is made up of 10 amino acids. V lost 5 bases and J 6 bases, leaving 4 bases between the germline ends. Germline CDR1 reads SEHNR; CDR2 reads FQNEAQ (reference sequence). CDR3 coding DNA: TGTGCCAGCAGCGTTGATGGCTACACCTTC. It specifies CASSVDGYTF.

V and J are TRBV7-3 and TRBJ2-2, with 12 positions matching TRBD2. V was pared by 5 bases and J by 3 bases, with 4 bases of the junction left unmatched. Germline V gene data show CDR1 as SGHTA and CDR2 as FQGTGA. This CDR3 comprises 16 residues. The CDR3 spells CASSLAGGPYTGELFF. CDR3 in DNA: TGTGCCAGCAGCCTAGCGGGAGGGCCGTACACCGGGGAGCTGTTTTTT.

The chain uses TRBV27 and TRBJ2-1; a possible D gene is TRBD1 (6 bases). This CDR3 contains 15 residues. Germline lookup yields CDR1 MNHEY and CDR2 SMNVEV (reference sequence). Trimming stripped 3 bases from V and 3 bases from J, with 12 bases between. The CDR3 loop is CASSFTGLGYNEQFF. CDR3 sequence (DNA): TGTGCCAGCAGTTTCACAGGGCTGGGCTACAATGAGCAGTTCTTC.

V gene TRBV11-2 combines with J gene TRBJ1-4, with D possibly TRBD1 on 6 matching bases. This CDR3 is built from 15 residues. The V and J ends lost 2 bases and 8 bases respectively, with 15 bases between them. Germline V gene sequence: CDR1 SGHAT, CDR2 FQNNGV. In DNA, the CDR3 is TGTGCCAGCAGCTTATCATACAGGGTGGGGGAAAAACTGTTTTTT. This encodes CASSLSYRVGEKLFF.

The CDR3 region has the DNA TGTGCCAGCACGGGCGGTGGCAGCTCTAATGAAAAACTGTTTTTT. This codes for CASTGGGSSNEKLFF. V usage is TRBV7-9 and J usage is TRBJ1-4, with D unclear. This CDR3 contains 15 residues. The V and J ends lost 7 bases and 3 bases respectively, with 15 bases between them. Germline V gene lookup returns CDR1 SEHNR and CDR2 FQNEAQ (reference sequence).

This clone appeared a few times. The V gene is TRBV12-5, the J gene TRBJ2-7, with D perhaps TRBD1 (6 bases). Germline lookup yields CDR1 LGHNT and CDR2 FRNRAP. The CDR3 is 13 amino acids. Trimming shortened V by 6 bases and J by 2 bases, and 11 bases separated the two germline ends. CDR3 bases: TGTGCTAGTGGCCGGACAGCTGCCTACGAGCAGTACGTC. Its protein product is CASGRTAAYEQYV.

V gene TRBV2 combines with J gene TRBJ2-3; TRBD2 matches 10 bases. CDR3 length: 14 residues. With 5 bases clipped from V and 4 bases from J, the junction kept 3 bases outside the gene matches. Germline CDR1 is SNHLY and CDR2 is FYNNEI. The CDR3 loop reads CASSSGRGSDTQYF. CDR3 coding DNA: TGTGCCAGCAGTAGCGGGAGGGGGTCAGATACGCAGTATTTT.

This clone has a single count. The genes are TRBV28 and TRBJ2-7, with D possibly TRBD2 on 6 matching bases. The V end lost 8 bases, the J end lost 4 bases, and 18 bases lay between the germline ends. This CDR3 contains 14 residues. Germline V gene data show CDR1 as MDHEN and CDR2 as SYDVKM. CDR3 sequence: CASAGGGAPYEQYF. DNA for the CDR3: TGTGCCAGCGCTGGAGGAGGGGCGCCATACGAGCAGTACTTC. Based on the CDR3 plus reference TRBV28 and TRBJ2-7, the full variable domain is DVKVTQSSRYLVKRTGEKVFLECVQDMDHENMFWYRQDPGLGLRLIYFSYDVKMKEKGDIPEGYSVSREKKERFSLILESASTNQTSMYLCASAGGGAPYEQYFGPGTRLTVT.

This clone has a handful of counts. The chain joins TRBV30 to TRBJ2-3, with a weak D call TRBD1 (7 bases). CDR1 and CDR2 (germline): GTSNPN, SVGIG (reference sequence). Between the trimmed V and J ends, which lost 1 base and 5 bases, there was a span of 13 bases. The CDR3 extends over 14 amino acids. CDR3 sequence: CAWSGQGGGDTQYF. As DNA, the CDR3 is TGTGCCTGGAGTGGACAGGGAGGTGGAGATACGCAGTATTTT.

The chain's CDR3 is CASRGLGSGTYNEQFF. As DNA, the CDR3 is TGTGCCAGCAGGGGGTTAGGTAGCGGGACATACAATGAGCAGTTCTTC. The chain is built from TRBV28 and TRBJ2-1; 8 bases are shared with TRBD2. The V gene's germline CDR1 is MDHEN and CDR2 SYDVKM. The CDR3 is made up of 16 amino acids. Germline trimming cut 6 bases from V and 4 bases from J; bases unmatched to any gene: 11. Full variable domain (missing parts from reference TRBV28 and TRBJ2-1): DVKVTQSSRYLVKRTGEKVFLECVQDMDHENMFWYRQDPGLGLRLIYFSYDVKMKEKGDIPEGYSVSREKKERFSLILESASTNQTSMYLCASRGLGSGTYNEQFFGPGTRLTVL.

V gene TRBV27 combines with J gene TRBJ2-3; D perhaps matches TRBD2 (7 bases). This CDR3 comprises 15 residues. Germline CDR1 reads MNHEY; CDR2 reads SMNVEV (reference sequence). The ends were cut back, 5 bases at V and 3 bases at J, with 15 bases in the middle. CDR3 sequence (DNA): TGTGCCAGCAGTCTCATTGAGGGGGGGACAGATACGCAGTATTTT. Translating it yields CASSLIEGGTDTQYF.

This chain joins TRBV10-3 and TRBJ2-3; D gene unclear. The V end lost 4 bases, the J end lost 1 base, and 6 bases lay between the germline ends. CDR3 length: 13 amino acids. Germline V gene lookup returns CDR1 ENHRY and CDR2 SYGVKD. The CDR3 bases are TGTGCCATCAGTGGGGATGGCACAGATACGCAGTATTTT. This translates into CAISGDGTDTQYF.

This clone was counted between two and nine times. CDR3 loop: CASSLDRAEAFF. CDR3 DNA sequence: TGTGCCAGCAGCCTTGACAGGGCTGAAGCTTTCTTT. The chain links TRBV7-9 to TRBJ1-1, with 7 bases matching TRBD1. The length of the CDR3 is 12 residues. Germline CDR1 and CDR2: SEHNR and FQNEAQ (reference sequence). V shed 5 bases and J 6 bases; nucleotides not matched to a gene: 3. The whole variable domain, filled in from reference TRBV7-9 and TRBJ1-1, reads DTGVSQNPRHKITKRGQNVTFRCDPISEHNRLYWYRQTLGQGPEFLTYFQNEAQLEKSRLLSDRFSAERPKGSFSTLEIQRTEQGDSAMYLCASSLDRAEAFFGQGTRLTVV.

This chain joins TRBV30 and TRBJ2-1; tentatively, D is TRBD2 (6 bases). The germline V gene has CDR1 GTSNPN and CDR2 SVGIG (reference sequence). V was pared by 3 bases and J by 3 bases, with 15 bases between. The CDR3 length is 15 residues. CDR3 DNA: TGTGCCTGGAGCCGACTAGACCGAGTCTACAATGAGCAGTTCTTC. This gives the protein CAWSRLDRVYNEQFF.

This chain uses TRBV30 with TRBJ2-7; the match to TRBD2 covers 9 bases. Trimming took 0 bases from V and 2 from J; bases not matched to a gene: 5. CDR3 length: 15 amino acids. Germline CDR1 GTSNPN, CDR2 SVGIG (reference sequence). CDR3 bases: TGTGCCTGGAGTGTAAGACTAGCGGACACCTACGAGCAGTACTTC. This gives the protein CAWSVRLADTYEQYF. Combining the CDR3 with reference TRBV30 and TRBJ2-7 gives the whole variable domain SQTIHQWPATLVQPVGSPLSLECTVEGTSNPNLYWYRQAAGRGLQLLFYSVGIGQISSEVPQNLSASRPQDRQFILSSKKLLLSDSGFYLCAWSVRLADTYEQYFGPGTRLTVT.

The V call is TRBV28, the J call TRBJ1-1, with a weak D call TRBD1 (5 bases). This CDR3 has 14 amino acids. V lost 7 bases and J 2 bases, leaving 14 bases between the germline ends. Germline V gives CDR1 MDHEN, CDR2 SYDVKM. CDR3 region: CASTSQQGNTEAFF. The CDR3, as DNA: TGTGCCAGCACCTCCCAGCAGGGAAACACTGAAGCTTTCTTT. Variable domain in full (rest from reference TRBV28 and TRBJ1-1): DVKVTQSSRYLVKRTGEKVFLECVQDMDHENMFWYRQDPGLGLRLIYFSYDVKMKEKGDIPEGYSVSREKKERFSLILESASTNQTSMYLCASTSQQGNTEAFFGQGTRLTVV.

The V call is TRBV4-2, the J call TRBJ2-5; D gene uncertain. CDR1 LGHNA and CDR2 YNFKEQ come from the germline V gene. V was clipped by 2 bases and J by 2 bases, with 21 bases between them. The CDR3 spans 18 residues. The CDR3 is CASSQQHSLNRRQETQYF. The DNA for the CDR3 is TGTGCCAGCAGCCAACAACACTCCCTCAATAGAAGGCAAGAGACCCAGTACTTC.

The V and J genes are TRBV5-4 and TRBJ2-7, with D unresolved. Germline CDR1 and CDR2: SGHNT and YYREEE (reference sequence). V lost 3 bases and J lost 3, with 7 bases in between. The CDR3 consists of 12 residues. The DNA for the CDR3 is TGTGCCAGCAGCTCTTGGATCTACGAGCAGTACTTC. Translation: CASSSWIYEQYF.

This clone was seen more than once but under ten times. This chain uses TRBV7-9 with TRBJ2-1, with unresolved D. V was pared by 4 bases and J by 2 bases, with 3 bases between. Per germline, CDR1 SEHNR and CDR2 FQNEAQ (reference sequence). The CDR3 contains 12 residues. Here the CDR3 reads CASSSPYNEQFF. The CDR3 DNA sequence: TGTGCCAGCAGCTCTCCCTACAATGAGCAGTTCTTC.